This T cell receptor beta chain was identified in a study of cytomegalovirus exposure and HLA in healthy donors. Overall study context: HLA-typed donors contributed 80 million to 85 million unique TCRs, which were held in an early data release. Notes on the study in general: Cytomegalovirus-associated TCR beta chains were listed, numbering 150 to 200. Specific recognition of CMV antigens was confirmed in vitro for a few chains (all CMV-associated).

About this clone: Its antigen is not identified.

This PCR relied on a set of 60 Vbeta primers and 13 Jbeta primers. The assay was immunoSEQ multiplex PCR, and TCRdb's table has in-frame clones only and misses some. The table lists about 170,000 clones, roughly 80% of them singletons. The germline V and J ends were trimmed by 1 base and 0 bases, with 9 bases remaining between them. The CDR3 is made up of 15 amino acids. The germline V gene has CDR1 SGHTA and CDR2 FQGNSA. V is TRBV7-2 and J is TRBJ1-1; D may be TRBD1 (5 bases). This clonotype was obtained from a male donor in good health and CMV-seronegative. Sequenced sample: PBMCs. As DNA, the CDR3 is TGTGCCAGCAGCTTAGAAGGCAGGGTGAACACTGAAGCTTTCTTT. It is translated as CASSLEGRVNTEAFF.